The clone carrying this T cell receptor beta chain was seen only a few times. Its target is not known. This sample is drawn from a study of cytomegalovirus exposure and HLA in healthy donors. The study's findings and limits: Follow-up analysis found HLA locus-dependent TCR association rates, highest for DRB1 and lowest for HLA-C. Presence/absence analyses took donor sequencing depth as roughly uniform.

Primers: 60 Vbeta forward and 13 Jbeta reverse. Repertoires were generated with immunoSEQ multiplex PCR, while TCRdb's copy carries only in-frame clones and drops some. The sample contains roughly 120,000 clones, more than 8% of which appear only once. Sequences were obtained from PBMCs. This TCR was sampled from a man aged 40-49 years in good health and CMV-seronegative.

The CDR3 DNA is TGTGCCTGGTTACCTAGGACAGGTAATTACGAGCAGTACTTC. It translates to CAWLPRTGNYEQYF. The chain is built from TRBV30 and TRBJ2-7; 7 bases line up with TRBD1. Looked up from germline, CDR1 is GTSNPN and CDR2 is SVGIG (reference sequence). Trimming at V came to 5 bases and at J to 4 bases, leaving 11 bases not matched to a gene. The CDR3 is 14 amino acids.